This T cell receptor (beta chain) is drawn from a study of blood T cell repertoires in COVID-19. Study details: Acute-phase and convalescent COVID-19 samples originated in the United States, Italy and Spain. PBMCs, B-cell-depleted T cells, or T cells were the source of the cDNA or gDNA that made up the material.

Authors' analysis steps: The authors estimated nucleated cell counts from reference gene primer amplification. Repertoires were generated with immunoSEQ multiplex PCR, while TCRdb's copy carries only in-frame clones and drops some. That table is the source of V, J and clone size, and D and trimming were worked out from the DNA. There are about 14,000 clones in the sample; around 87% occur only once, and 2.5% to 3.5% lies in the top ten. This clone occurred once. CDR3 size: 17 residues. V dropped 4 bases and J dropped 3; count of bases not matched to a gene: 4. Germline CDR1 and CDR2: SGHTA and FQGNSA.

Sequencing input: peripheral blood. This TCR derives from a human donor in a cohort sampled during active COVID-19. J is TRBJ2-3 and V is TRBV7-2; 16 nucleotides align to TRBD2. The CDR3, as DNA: TGTGCCAGCAGCTCCCAGGGACTAGCGGGAGGGACAGATACGCAGTATTTT. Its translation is CASSSQGLAGGTDTQYF.